The next 9 T cell receptor beta chains were all read from a single sample in a study of T cell responses to AZD1222 COVID-19 vaccine. Using immunoSEQ multiplex PCR, the repertoire was profiled, and TCRdb retains in-frame clones only, with some absent. The table shows about 140,000 clones, with about 91% occurring only once. Here the sequenced sample was peripheral blood, taken on day 0 of AZD1222 vaccination. All receptors come from an adult in good health.

The chain links TRBV9 to TRBJ2-1; maybe TRBD1 (6 bases). The CDR3 contains 15 residues. Per the germline V gene, CDR1 is SGDLS and CDR2 is YYNGEE. Trimming pared 0 bases from V and 4 bases from J, leaving 11 bases between. The CDR3 region is CASSVDGGQYNEQFF. The CDR3 region has the DNA TGTGCCAGCAGCGTAGATGGGGGACAATACAATGAGCAGTTCTTC.

This clone was counted only a few times. V is TRBV20-1 and J is TRBJ1-4; D ambiguous. V gave up 5 bases and J gave up 8 bases, with 9 bases separating them. Germline CDR1 DFQATT, CDR2 SNEGSKA (reference sequence). This CDR3 comprises 11 residues. CDR3 sequence reads: CSAPTSEKLFF. The DNA for the CDR3 is TGCAGTGCTCCTACATCAGAAAAACTGTTTTTT.

The chain employs TRBV3-1 (or the pseudogene TRBV3-2) and TRBJ1-2; 8 nucleotides align to TRBD1. CDR3 length: 13 residues. After removal of 5 bases from V and 5 bases from J, the junction contained 4 bases not matched to a gene. Germline CDR1 is LGHDT and CDR2 is YNNKEL (reference sequence). The CDR3 region is CASSDRGGYGYTF. DNA of the CDR3: TGTGCCAGCAGCGACAGGGGAGGGTATGGCTACACCTTC.

This clone was counted once. The chain recombines TRBV28 with TRBJ1-6; D unresolved. The V and J ends lost 5 bases and 11 bases respectively, with 13 bases between them. Germline-derived CDR1 and CDR2 are MDHEN and SYDVKM. This CDR3 contains 13 residues. The CDR3 is CASSPLIGTPLHF. The DNA of the CDR3 is TGTGCCAGCAGTCCCCTAATTGGAACACCCCTCCACTTT.

J is TRBJ2-2 and V is TRBV18, with D perhaps TRBD1 (7 bases). Trimming shortened V by 5 bases and J by 3 bases, and 13 bases separated the two germline ends. Germline lookup yields CDR1 KGHSH and CDR2 LQKENI. This CDR3 region has 15 residues. CDR3 residues: CASSARDRHTGELFF. In DNA, the CDR3 is TGTGCCAGCTCAGCGCGGGACAGACACACCGGGGAGCTGTTTTTT.

The J gene is TRBJ1-2, the V gene TRBV7-2; possibly TRBD1 for D (5 bases). CDR1 and CDR2 from the germline V gene are SGHTA and FQGNSA. V lost 5 bases, J lost 5 bases, and 15 bases lay in between. This CDR3 comprises 14 residues. This chain's CDR3 is CASSGRGVYYGYTF. CDR3 bases: TGTGCCAGCAGCGGTAGAGGGGTGTATTATGGCTACACCTTC. The entire variable domain, with the rest obtained from reference TRBV7-2 and TRBJ1-2, is as follows: GAGVSQSPSNKVTEKGKDVELRCDPISGHTALYWYRQSLGQGLEFLIYFQGNSAPDKSGLPSDRFSAERTGGSVSTLTIQRTQQEDSAVYLCASSGRGVYYGYTFGSGTRLTVV.

V and J are TRBV4-1 and TRBJ2-2; tentative D call: TRBD1 (5 bases). CDR3 length: 14 amino acids. Germline lookup yields CDR1 MGHRA and CDR2 YSYEKL. V was cut by 0 bases and J by 5 bases, with 7 bases left in between. DNA of the CDR3: TGCGCCAGCAGCCAAGAATCAGGGACCGGGGAGCTGTTTTTT. Its translation: CASSQESGTGELFF.

This chain joins TRBV2 and TRBJ1-5; 7 bases fit TRBD1. Germline CDR1 reads SNHLY; CDR2 reads FYNNEI. The CDR3 length is 13 residues. The V gene end was trimmed by 8 bases and the J gene end by 7 bases; junction bases not matched to a gene: 8. CDR3 coding DNA: TGTGCCAGCCAGAGGACAGGTCGGCAGCCCCAGCATTTT. Amino acid sequence: CASQRTGRQPQHF.

J is TRBJ2-5 and V is TRBV7-2, with 7 bases identical to TRBD2. The J segment lost 7 bases and the V segment lost 4 bases, leaving 6 bases of the junction unmatched. The CDR3 loop spans 13 amino acids. Germline V CDR1 and CDR2: SGHTA, FQGNSA. The CDR3 here is CASSSRGVGTQYF. The CDR3 DNA sequence: TGTGCCAGCAGCTCTCGGGGGGTGGGGACCCAGTACTTC.